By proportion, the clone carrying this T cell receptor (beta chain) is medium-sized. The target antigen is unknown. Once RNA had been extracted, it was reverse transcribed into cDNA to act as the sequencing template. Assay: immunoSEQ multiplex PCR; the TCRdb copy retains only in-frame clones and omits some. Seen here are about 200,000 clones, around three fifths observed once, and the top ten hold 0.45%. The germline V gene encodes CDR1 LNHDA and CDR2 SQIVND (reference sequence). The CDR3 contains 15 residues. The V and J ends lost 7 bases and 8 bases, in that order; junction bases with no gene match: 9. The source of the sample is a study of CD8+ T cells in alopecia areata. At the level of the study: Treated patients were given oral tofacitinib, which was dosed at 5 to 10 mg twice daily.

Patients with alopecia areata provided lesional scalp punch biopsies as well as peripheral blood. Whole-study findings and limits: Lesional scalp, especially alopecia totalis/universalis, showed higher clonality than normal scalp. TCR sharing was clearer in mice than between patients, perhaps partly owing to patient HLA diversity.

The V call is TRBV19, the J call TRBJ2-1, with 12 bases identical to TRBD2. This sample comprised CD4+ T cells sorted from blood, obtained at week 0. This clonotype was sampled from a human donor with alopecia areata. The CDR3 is CASNSLAGGRDEQFF. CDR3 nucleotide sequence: TGTGCCAGTAATTCACTAGCGGGAGGCCGCGATGAGCAGTTCTTC.